This T cell receptor (beta chain) appears in the sequencing data of a study of somatic mutations in cytotoxic T cells in rheumatoid arthritis. Study-wide background: Patient blood (about 32 ml EDTA) was taken immediately after diagnosis and before treatment. The flow sorting of some V beta antibody-stained T-cell populations reached nearly 100% purity, and the sorted populations included V beta1+ cells sequenced for TCRB.

Measured with immunoSEQ multiplex PCR; TCRdb has only the in-frame clones, and not every one. Found here are around 20,000 clones, approximately 67% of them singletons; the top ten hold over 15%. V dropped 6 bases and J dropped 2 bases, with 20 bases sitting between them. Per germline, CDR1 MDHEN and CDR2 SYDVKM. This CDR3 spans 16 amino acids. Regarding this clone: Its antigen remains unknown.

Findings of the study overall: Only rheumatoid arthritis patients, not healthy controls, showed CD8+ clonality increasing with age.

This TCR was sampled from an adult with rheumatoid arthritis. The chain couples TRBV28 to TRBJ2-7, with D perhaps assigned TRBD1 or TRBD2 (7 bases each). The specimen sequenced was CD8+ T cells sorted from blood. The CDR3 DNA is TGTGCCAGCAGAGCGCGGGGGCAGGGGGTGGCCTACGAGCAGTACTTC. Translated, it gives CASRARGQGVAYEQYF.